The T cell receptor (beta chain) described here comes from a study of blood T cell repertoires in COVID-19 (dated by TCRdb to 2020 to 2021). Describing the broader study: Samples covering the acute and convalescent phases of COVID-19 were provided by collaborators in the United States, Italy and Spain. The material from the prospective study consisted of cDNA or gDNA derived from T cells, B-cell-depleted T cells, or PBMCs. Where available, HLA class I and class II types were obtained from metadata supplied by the sample provider rather than from assay-based typing. Nearly every sample came with metadata listing a de-identified subject ID, COVID-19 status, age in years and sex. The repertoires were made available in a free public database intended to serve as a resource for research on the immune response to SARS-CoV-2. The samples were drawn from the first 160 participants of the ongoing ImmuneRACE study and from 950 to 1,500 subjects provided by 6 global collaborators. Subjects who had been exposed to COVID-19, were actively infected with it, or had recovered from it provided the deeply sampled blood TCRbeta repertoires that made up the dataset. On the study overall, not on this receptor specifically: The quantity of clinical and demographic metadata differed by source and by participant and was supplied without curation.

The collaborating institutions used their own protocols to collect whole blood in K2EDTA tubes. For TCRbeta analysis, collaborator samples were shipped as frozen whole blood, as isolated PBMCs, or as DNA extracted from either sample type. TCRbeta CDR3 regions were amplified from genomic DNA by means of the immunoSEQ Assay, a bias-controlled multiplex PCR. The paper's processing steps were these. Within the assay, amplification of reference gene primers was used to estimate how many nucleated cells each sample contained. To quantify the absolute abundance of each unique TCRbeta CDR3 rearrangement, sequence reads were collapsed and filtered. Productive Simpson clonality was computed per sample as the square root of Simpson's diversity index over productive rearrangements. TCRdb re-hosts the immuneACCESS table, in-frame sequences only. Its copies lack some clones; in the studies checked, an unresolved V gene accounts for under half of them, and the cause for the rest is not known. V, J and clone size were drawn from that table, and D and trimming were deduced from the DNA. Within this sample are some 150,000 clones, with 80% to 90% of them counted one time only. The ten largest clones take up about 3.5% of the sample.

Worth noting for this clone: Its antigen specificity is not known. Base qualities are missing; no much larger clone stands one base away.

The CDR3 numbers 17 residues from cysteine through phenylalanine. Just the 51-base CDR3 DNA is kept, in frame starting at base 1. Sequenced: peripheral blood. The rearranged chain carries TRBV1 and TRBJ2-5; the table gives TRBD2 as D, unverified against the DNA. TRBV1 is annotated as a pseudogene. This sequence was found in a man in his 70s with acute or convalescent COVID-19. DNA sequence: TGCACCAGCAGCCAGCCCCGGACTAGCGGGATGGGCGAGACCCAGTACTTC. The resulting protein is CTSSQPRTSGMGETQYF.